The clone carrying this T cell receptor (beta chain) has just one count. The antigen remains undetermined. The entry originates in a study of T cell clonotyping in hematopoietic cell transplantation. Findings of the study overall: After transplant, recipient diversity fell while pathologically expanded clonotypes grew through day 180. Graft donor and pretransplant recipient Inverse Simpson Index values predicted broader posttransplant TCR diversity.

Sequencing was performed with immunoSEQ multiplex PCR; in TCRdb, only in-frame clones are kept and a portion is missing. The table has roughly 2,200 clones, 89% seen once. The CDR3 has 13 residues. V lost 2 bases and J lost 1, with 5 bases in between. Per germline, CDR1 MGHDK and CDR2 SYGVNS. The V and J genes are TRBV25-1 and TRBJ1-1, with no clear D. The TCR originated in a man in his forties in good health. Some clones in this sample may be carry-over from other donors' samples. The sequenced material came from peripheral blood mononuclear cells. CDR3 coding DNA: TGTGCCAGCAGTGAAGCGGGGAACACTGAAGCTTTCTTT. Its protein product is CASSEAGNTEAFF.